A single sample gave rise to the 25 T cell receptor beta chains below, sequenced in a study of T-cell reconstitution after alpha-beta-depleted transplantation in children. A TCRbeta library incorporating unique molecular identifiers was prepared. TCRdb fed the PCR reads into MiXCR, producing one record per CDR3 protein. The sample has a few hundred thousand distinct CDR3 sequences; 10% to 15% are singletons. This specimen consisted of PBMCs, mostly from graft donor cells, obtained 360 days after TCRalphabeta/CD19-depleted stem cell transplant. The receptors were gathered from a male patient younger than 18 who had a stem cell transplant for acute myeloid leukemia, so the T cells may come from the graft donor.

The V and J genes are TRBV5-4 and TRBJ2-7; 13 bases are shared with TRBD2. The CDR3 consists of 20 residues. Germline V gene lookup returns CDR1 SGHNT and CDR2 YYREEE (reference sequence). Trimming removed 1 base from V and 2 bases from J; junction bases left unmatched: 15. CDR3 amino acids: CASSLLGGLAGAVMTYEQYF. The CDR3, as DNA: TGTGCCAGCAGCTTGTTAGGAGGACTAGCGGGAGCAGTTATGACCTACGAGCAGTACTTC. Using reference TRBV5-4 and TRBJ2-7 for the parts outside the CDR3, the full variable domain is ETGVTQSPTHLIKTRGQQVTLRCSSQSGHNTVSWYQQALGQGPQFIFQYYREEENGRGNFPPRFSGLQFPNYSSELNVNALELDDSALYLCASSLLGGLAGAVMTYEQYFGPGTRLTVT.

The chain uses TRBV20-1 and TRBJ2-1; 10 bases line up with TRBD2. After removal of 2 bases from V and 6 bases from J, the junction contained 1 base not matched to a gene. The CDR3 is 13 residues long. Germline values: CDR1 DFQATT, CDR2 SNEGSKA (reference sequence). The CDR3 loop reads CSARTSGTNEQFF. The DNA for the CDR3 is TGCAGTGCTAGAACTAGCGGGACCAATGAGCAGTTCTTC.

This clonotype appeared a few times. The V and J genes are TRBV9 and TRBJ1-4; D is ambiguous. V was trimmed by 0 bases and J by 5 bases, leaving 20 bases between them. This CDR3 has 18 residues. Germline V gene lookup returns CDR1 SGDLS and CDR2 YYNGEE. The CDR3 loop is CASSVGSYWPLRNEKLFF. The CDR3 coding sequence is TGTGCCAGCAGCGTAGGCAGTTATTGGCCCCTTCGAAATGAAAAACTGTTTTTT.

The J gene is TRBJ1-1, the V gene TRBV29-1; unclear D gene. The CDR3 totals 15 residues. V was cut by 7 bases and J by 4 bases, with 22 bases left in between. From germline, CDR1 is SQVTM and CDR2 ANQGSEA. The CDR3: CSAGLGWGGSTEAFF. The CDR3 DNA follows: TGCAGCGCCGGATTGGGTTGGGGTGGCAGCACTGAAGCTTTCTTT.

Only a few counts were recorded for this clonotype. The chain joins TRBV24-1 to TRBJ1-2, with 8 bases identical to TRBD1. Losses at the gene ends were 2 bases for V and 9 bases for J; bases not matched to a gene: 4. Germline CDR1 reads KGHDR; CDR2 reads SFDVKD. This CDR3 is 13 amino acids long. For the CDR3, the DNA is TGTGCCACCAGTGATTGGACAGGGAGAAGCTACACCTTC. Its protein is CATSDWTGRSYTF.

The V gene is TRBV25-1, the J gene TRBJ2-4; unclear D gene. Germline V gene lookup returns CDR1 MGHDK and CDR2 SYGVNS. Trimming removed 5 bases from V and 2 bases from J, with 7 bases in between. CDR3 length equals 13 residues. CDR3 sequence: CASSPGSKNIQYF. The CDR3 bases are TGTGCCAGCAGTCCCGGTTCCAAAAACATTCAGTACTTC.

J is TRBJ1-5 and V is TRBV20-1, with D tentatively TRBD1 (5 bases). The CDR3 sequence is 15 residues long. CDR1 is DFQATT, CDR2 SNEGSKA, per germline (reference sequence). The V gene lost 1 base and the J gene lost 1 base, with 11 bases spanning the gap. CDR3 bases: TGCAGTGCTAGAGTCCACGGGGCGAGCAATCAGCCCCAGCATTTT. Translating it yields CSARVHGASNQPQHF.

CDR3 nucleotide sequence: TGTGCCAGCAGCCATCAAGATGTGATAGCGGGACATAGTGAGCAGTTCTTC. Translation: CASSHQDVIAGHSEQFF. The rearrangement uses TRBV14 and TRBJ2-1; 8 bases match TRBD2. Germline V gives CDR1 SGHDN, CDR2 FVKESK. The CDR3 has 17 amino acids. Trimming removed 3 bases from V and 9 bases from J; junction bases left unmatched: 16.

The chain joins TRBV29-1 to TRBJ2-7; D tentatively reads TRBD1 or TRBD2 (5 bases each). CDR1 is SQVTM, CDR2 ANQGSEA, per germline. There are 13 residues in the CDR3. V lost 6 bases, J lost 6 bases, and 18 bases lay in between. The CDR3 region has the DNA TGCAGCGTCCGCCCTCAGGGACGGCCCGAGCAGTACTTC. This translates into CSVRPQGRPEQYF.

The chain couples TRBV29-1 to TRBJ2-3; unclear D gene. The CDR3 contains 15 residues. The germline gives CDR1 SQVTM, CDR2 ANQGSEA. Trimming removed 1 base from V and 0 bases from J, with 11 bases in between. The CDR3 sequence is CSVEGIGASTDTQYF. Written as DNA, the CDR3 is TGCAGCGTTGAAGGTATCGGCGCTAGCACAGATACGCAGTATTTT.

The chain couples TRBV4-2 to TRBJ2-7; perhaps D is TRBD1 or TRBD2 (6 bases each). The germline gives CDR1 LGHNA, CDR2 YNFKEQ. Trimming cost V 4 bases and J 4 bases, with 20 bases left between them. The CDR3 is made up of 16 amino acids. In nucleotides, the CDR3 is TGTGCCAGCAGCCCCGGGGGCATATTCGCCCTGTACGAGCAGTACTTC. This sequence encodes CASSPGGIFALYEQYF.

This rearrangement joins TRBV29-1 to TRBJ2-7; maybe TRBD2 (5 bases). Looked up from germline, CDR1 is SQVTM and CDR2 is ANQGSEA. The CDR3 is made up of 12 amino acids. The germline V and J ends were trimmed by 4 bases and 6 bases, with 13 bases remaining between them. CDR3 loop: CSVGRELGEQYF. The DNA of the CDR3 is TGCAGCGTTGGTAGGGAGCTCGGCGAGCAGTACTTC.

This clonotype was seen repeatedly, ten times or more. The V call is TRBV20-1, the J call TRBJ2-7; 11 bases are a match to TRBD2. This CDR3 spans 14 amino acids. Germline CDR1 DFQATT, CDR2 SNEGSKA (reference sequence). V shed 5 bases and J 0 bases; nucleotides not matched to a gene: 3. CDR3 sequence: CSAPGLADSYEQYF. The CDR3 region has the DNA TGCAGTGCTCCGGGACTAGCGGACTCCTACGAGCAGTACTTC.

This clonotype appeared a few times. The chain is built from TRBV20-1 and TRBJ2-3; 8 bases match TRBD2. From germline, CDR1 is DFQATT and CDR2 SNEGSKA (reference sequence). There are 14 residues in the CDR3. V dropped 4 bases and J dropped 1; count of bases not matched to a gene: 4. The CDR3 DNA reads TGCAGTGCTAACCCGGGACTAGGCACAGATACGCAGTATTTT. It is translated as CSANPGLGTDTQYF.

The genes are TRBV25-1 and TRBJ2-5, with D perhaps TRBD1 or TRBD2 (6 bases each). In germline, CDR1 is MGHDK, CDR2 SYGVNS. This CDR3 region has 18 residues. The V gene lost 1 base and the J gene lost 1 base, with 19 bases spanning the gap. CDR3 sequence: CASSEWGWGALTQETQYF. The DNA of the CDR3 is TGTGCCAGCAGTGAATGGGGCTGGGGGGCCCTAACCCAAGAGACCCAGTACTTC.

This clonotype was counted between two and nine times. The chain combines TRBV29-1 with TRBJ2-7, with D perhaps matching TRBD2 (6 bases). Trimming pared 5 bases from V and 4 bases from J, leaving 18 bases between. Germline V gene lookup returns CDR1 SQVTM and CDR2 ANQGSEA. The CDR3 loop spans 14 amino acids. The CDR3 DNA follows: TGCAGCGTTTATGGAGGGACGGAGACTTACGAGCAGTACTTC. Its protein product is CSVYGGTETYEQYF.

There are many counts of this clonotype. The chain carries TRBV29-1 and TRBJ2-3, with 8 bases matching TRBD2. The germline gives CDR1 SQVTM, CDR2 ANQGSEA. V shed 2 bases, J shed 4 bases, and the junction held 17 bases outside the gene matches. The CDR3 extends over 18 amino acids. This CDR3 is CSVEPPPPAGVNPDTQYF. As DNA, the CDR3 is TGCAGCGTTGAACCCCCTCCCCCAGCGGGAGTCAACCCAGATACGCAGTATTTT.

This chain connects TRBV4-2 to TRBJ2-7, with TRBD1 as a possible D gene (6 bases). The CDR3 extends over 15 amino acids. V was shortened by 1 base and J by 2 bases, with 12 bases between the two germline ends. The germline V gene encodes CDR1 LGHNA and CDR2 YNFKEQ. CDR3 protein: CASSQALEGAYEQYF. The DNA of the CDR3 is TGTGCCAGCAGCCAAGCCCTTGAGGGGGCCTACGAGCAGTACTTC.

This clonotype was seen a few times. The V and J genes are TRBV2 and TRBJ2-3, with D maybe TRBD2 (5 bases). The V and J ends lost 8 bases and 6 bases respectively, with 12 bases between them. Germline assignment: CDR1 SNHLY and CDR2 FYNNEI. The CDR3 is 12 residues long. CDR3 nucleotide sequence: TGTGCCAGCGAGGGCCCGGAGGATACGCAGTATTTT. Its protein is CASEGPEDTQYF.

The chain is built from TRBV5-6 and TRBJ1-1, with no clear D. The CDR3 is 13 residues long. The germline V gene has CDR1 SGHDT and CDR2 YYEEEE. Between the trimmed V and J ends, which lost 4 bases and 3 bases, there was a span of 10 bases. The CDR3 region is CASSLLVDTEAFF. CDR3 bases: TGTGCCAGCAGCCTGCTGGTAGACACTGAAGCTTTCTTT. Variable domain in full (rest from reference TRBV5-6 and TRBJ1-1): DAGVTQSPTHLIKTRGQQVTLRCSPKSGHDTVSWYQQALGQGPQFIFQYYEEEERQRGNFPDRFSGHQFPNYSSELNVNALLLGDSALYLCASSLLVDTEAFFGQGTRLTVV.

In its sample, this clonotype was seen a few times. The rearrangement links TRBV6-2 or TRBV6-3 to TRBJ2-7; a possible D gene is TRBD2 (6 bases). Germline CDR1 is MNHEY and CDR2 is SVGEGT. This CDR3 comprises 18 residues. Trimming took 6 bases from V and 0 from J, leaving 24 bases between them. The CDR3 region has the DNA TGTGCCAGCAGCTTATACGGACCGCCGGGGACTGGCTCCTACGAGCAGTACTTC. Translating gives CASSLYGPPGTGSYEQYF.

This clonotype was observed many times. The V and J genes are TRBV11-1 and TRBJ2-1, with D possibly TRBD1 on 6 matching bases. The germline CDR1 and CDR2 sequences are SGHAT and FQDESV (reference sequence). The CDR3 sequence is 14 residues long. The V end lost 1 base, the J end lost 8 bases, and 12 bases lay between the germline ends. The CDR3 DNA reads TGTGCCAGCAGCTTAGAGGCAGGGGCCTATGAGCAGTTCTTC. Translation: CASSLEAGAYEQFF.

This clonotype was counted many times. This chain links TRBV12-3 or TRBV12-4 with TRBJ2-1, with D possibly being TRBD2 (5 bases). V gave up 7 bases and J gave up 8 bases, with 21 bases separating them. CDR3 length: 15 residues. The CDR3 loop reads CASTPLARSRDEQFF. In nucleotides, the CDR3 is TGTGCCAGCACTCCCCTAGCTCGATCCCGTGATGAGCAGTTCTTC.

A few counts support this clonotype. The rearrangement joins TRBV9 to TRBJ2-2; TRBD2 matches 12 bases. The V and J ends lost 2 bases and 5 bases, in that order; junction bases with no gene match: 4. This CDR3 is built from 16 residues. Germline CDR1 reads SGDLS; CDR2 reads YYNGEE. The DNA of the CDR3 is TGTGCCAGCAGCGTTGGACTAGCGGGATTTACCGGGGAGCTGTTTTTT. This encodes CASSVGLAGFTGELFF.

This clonotype was recorded a few times. CDR3: CATLAGGPGNEQFF. As DNA, the CDR3 is TGTGCCACCCTTGCGGGAGGGCCGGGTAATGAGCAGTTCTTC. The chain links TRBV24-1 to TRBJ2-1; TRBD2 aligns across 9 bases. V gave up 9 bases and J gave up 7 bases; unmatched junction bases: 9. This CDR3 has 14 residues. Germline V gene sequence: CDR1 KGHDR, CDR2 SFDVKD.